The sequence of this T cell receptor beta chain was determined in a study of identical twins. In this sample, this clonotype turned up a few times. There are 15 residues in the CDR3. Trimming left V 4 bases short and J 6 bases short, with 16 bases between. CDR1 and CDR2 from the germline V gene are MGHRA and YSYEKL. TCRdb re-called the 5' RACE reads through MiXCR, storing one row per CDR3 protein. The profile shows 400,000 to 500,000 distinct CDR3 sequences, under 20% of them singletons. This chain uses TRBV4-1 with TRBJ2-1; D not certain. The sequenced sample was naive T cells sorted from blood. The clonotype was recovered from a man between 50 and 59 years old in good health. The CDR3 loop reads CASSPLATWVNEQFF. The CDR3 DNA sequence: TGCGCCAGCAGCCCGTTAGCTACGTGGGTCAATGAGCAGTTCTTC.